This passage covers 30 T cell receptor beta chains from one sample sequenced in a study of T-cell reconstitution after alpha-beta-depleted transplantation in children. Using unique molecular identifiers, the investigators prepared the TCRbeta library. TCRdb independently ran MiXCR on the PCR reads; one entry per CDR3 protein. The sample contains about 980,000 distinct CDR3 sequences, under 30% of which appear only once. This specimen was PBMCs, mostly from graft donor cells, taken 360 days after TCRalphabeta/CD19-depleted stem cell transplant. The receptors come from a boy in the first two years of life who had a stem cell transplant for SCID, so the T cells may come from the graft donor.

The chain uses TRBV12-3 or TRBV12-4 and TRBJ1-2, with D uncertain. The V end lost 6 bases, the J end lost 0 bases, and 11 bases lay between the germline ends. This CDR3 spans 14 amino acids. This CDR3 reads CASSQQSSNYGYTF. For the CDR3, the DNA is TGTGCCAGCAGCCAACAGAGCTCTAACTATGGCTACACCTTC.

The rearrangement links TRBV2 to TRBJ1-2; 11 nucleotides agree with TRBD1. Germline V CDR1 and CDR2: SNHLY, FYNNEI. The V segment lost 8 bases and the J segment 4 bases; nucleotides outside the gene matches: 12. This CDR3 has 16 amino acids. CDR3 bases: TGTGCCAGCGCAAACGGGGGGACAGGGGGAGTCTATGGCTACACCTTC. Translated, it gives CASANGGTGGVYGYTF.

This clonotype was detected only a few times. In nucleotides, the CDR3 is TGTGCCAGCAGTGAATATGTGGGAATCTCCTACAATGAGCAGTTCTTC. Translated: CASSEYVGISYNEQFF. The V gene is TRBV25-1, the J gene TRBJ2-1; D unresolved. With 0 bases removed from V and 0 bases from J, the gap between germline ends came to 9 bases. This CDR3 is 16 amino acids long. Germline CDR1 and CDR2: MGHDK and SYGVNS.

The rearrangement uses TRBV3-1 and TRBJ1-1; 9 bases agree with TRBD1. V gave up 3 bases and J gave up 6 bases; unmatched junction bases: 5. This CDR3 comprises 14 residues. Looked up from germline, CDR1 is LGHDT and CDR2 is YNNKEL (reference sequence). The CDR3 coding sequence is TGTGCCAGCAGCCAGGGACAGGGACGGGCTGAAGCTTTCTTT. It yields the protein CASSQGQGRAEAFF. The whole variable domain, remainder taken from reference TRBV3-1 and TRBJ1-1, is DTAVSQTPKYLVTQMGNDKSIKCEQNLGHDTMYWYKQDSKKFLKIMFSYNNKELIINETVPNRFSPKSPDKAHLNLHINSLELGDSAVYFCASSQGQGRAEAFFGQGTRLTVV.

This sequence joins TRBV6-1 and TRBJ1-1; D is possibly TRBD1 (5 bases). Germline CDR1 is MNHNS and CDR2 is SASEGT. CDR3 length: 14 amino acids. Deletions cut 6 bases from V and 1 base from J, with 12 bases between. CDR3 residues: CASRSGGQNTEAFF. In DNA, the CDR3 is TGTGCCAGCAGGTCCGGCGGACAGAACACTGAAGCTTTCTTT.

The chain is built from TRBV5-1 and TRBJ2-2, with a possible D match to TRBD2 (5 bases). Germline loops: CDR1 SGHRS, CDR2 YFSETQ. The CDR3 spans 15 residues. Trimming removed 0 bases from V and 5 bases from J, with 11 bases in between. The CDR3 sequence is CASSLAETGTGELFF. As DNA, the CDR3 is TGCGCCAGCAGCTTGGCCGAAACGGGGACCGGGGAGCTGTTTTTT.

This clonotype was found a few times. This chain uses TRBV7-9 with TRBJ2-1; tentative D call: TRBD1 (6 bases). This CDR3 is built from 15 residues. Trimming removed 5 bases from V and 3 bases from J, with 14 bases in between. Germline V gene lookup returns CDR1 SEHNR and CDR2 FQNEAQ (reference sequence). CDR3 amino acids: CASSPPGVVYNEQFF. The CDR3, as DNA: TGTGCCAGCAGCCCTCCAGGGGTTGTCTACAATGAGCAGTTCTTC.

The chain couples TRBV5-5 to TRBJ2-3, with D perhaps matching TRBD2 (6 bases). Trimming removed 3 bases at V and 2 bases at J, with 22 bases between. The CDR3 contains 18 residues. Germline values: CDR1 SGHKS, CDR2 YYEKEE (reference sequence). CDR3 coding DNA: TGTGCCAGCAGCTCCGTTTATCTGCGGGACCGGCTCACAGATACGCAGTATTTT. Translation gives CASSSVYLRDRLTDTQYF.

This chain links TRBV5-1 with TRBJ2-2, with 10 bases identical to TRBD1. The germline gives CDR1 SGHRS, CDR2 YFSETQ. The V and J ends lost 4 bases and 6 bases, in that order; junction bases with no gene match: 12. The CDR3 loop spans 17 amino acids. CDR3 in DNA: TGCGCCAGCAGCCTGCCCGGGACAGGGGTTTTTTCCGGGGAGCTGTTTTTT. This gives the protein CASSLPGTGVFSGELFF.

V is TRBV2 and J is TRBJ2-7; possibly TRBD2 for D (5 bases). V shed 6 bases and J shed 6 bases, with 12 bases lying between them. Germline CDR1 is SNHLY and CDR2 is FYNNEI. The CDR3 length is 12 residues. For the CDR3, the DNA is TGTGCCAGCAGAGAACGGGGAGTCGAGCAGTACTTC. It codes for CASRERGVEQYF.

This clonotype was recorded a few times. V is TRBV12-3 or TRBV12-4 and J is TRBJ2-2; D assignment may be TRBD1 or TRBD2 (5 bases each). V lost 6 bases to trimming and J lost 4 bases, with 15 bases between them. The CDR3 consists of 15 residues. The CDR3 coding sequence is TGTGCCAGCAGCTTCTCCGGGACGGTCACCGGGGAGCTGTTTTTT. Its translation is CASSFSGTVTGELFF.

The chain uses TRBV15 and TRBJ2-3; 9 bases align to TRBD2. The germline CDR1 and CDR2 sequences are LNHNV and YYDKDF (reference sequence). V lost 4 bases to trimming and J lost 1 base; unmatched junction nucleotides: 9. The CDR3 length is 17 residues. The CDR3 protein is CATSTEGLAGGTDTQYF. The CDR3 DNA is TGTGCCACCAGCACAGAGGGGTTAGCGGGGGGCACAGATACGCAGTATTTT.

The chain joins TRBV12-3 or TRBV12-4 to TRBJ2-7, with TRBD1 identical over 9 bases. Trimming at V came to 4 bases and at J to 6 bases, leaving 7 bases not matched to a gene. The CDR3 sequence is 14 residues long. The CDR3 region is CASSSRDRDREQYF. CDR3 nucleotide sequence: TGTGCCAGCAGTTCGCGGGACAGGGATCGCGAGCAGTACTTC.

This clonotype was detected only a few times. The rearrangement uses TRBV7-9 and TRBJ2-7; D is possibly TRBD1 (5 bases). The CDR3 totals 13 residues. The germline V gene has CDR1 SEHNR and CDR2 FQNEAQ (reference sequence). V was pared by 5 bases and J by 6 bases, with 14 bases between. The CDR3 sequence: CASSEGRVSEQYF. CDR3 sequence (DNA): TGTGCCAGCAGCGAAGGCAGGGTATCCGAGCAGTACTTC.

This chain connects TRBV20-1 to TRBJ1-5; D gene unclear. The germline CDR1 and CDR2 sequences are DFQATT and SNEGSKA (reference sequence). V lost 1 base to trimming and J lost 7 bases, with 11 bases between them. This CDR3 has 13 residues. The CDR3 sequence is CSARVAEAQPQHF. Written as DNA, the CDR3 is TGCAGTGCTAGAGTCGCGGAGGCACAGCCCCAGCATTTT.

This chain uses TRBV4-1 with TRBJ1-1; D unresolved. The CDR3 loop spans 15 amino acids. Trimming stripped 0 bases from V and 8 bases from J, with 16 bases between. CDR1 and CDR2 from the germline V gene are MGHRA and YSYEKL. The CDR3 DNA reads TGCGCCAGCAGCCAAGATCCAACCCCACGGCGCGAAGCTTTCTTT. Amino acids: CASSQDPTPRREAFF.

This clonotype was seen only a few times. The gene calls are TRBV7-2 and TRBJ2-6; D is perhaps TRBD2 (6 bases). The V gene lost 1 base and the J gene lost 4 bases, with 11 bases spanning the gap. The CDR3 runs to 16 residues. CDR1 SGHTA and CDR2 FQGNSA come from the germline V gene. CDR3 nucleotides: TGTGCCAGCAGCTTAGTGGGAGGTCCCGGGGCCAACGTCCTGACTTTC. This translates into CASSLVGGPGANVLTF. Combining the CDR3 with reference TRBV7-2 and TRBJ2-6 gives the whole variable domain GAGVSQSPSNKVTEKGKDVELRCDPISGHTALYWYRQSLGQGLEFLIYFQGNSAPDKSGLPSDRFSAERTGGSVSTLTIQRTQQEDSAVYLCASSLVGGPGANVLTFGAGSRLTVL.

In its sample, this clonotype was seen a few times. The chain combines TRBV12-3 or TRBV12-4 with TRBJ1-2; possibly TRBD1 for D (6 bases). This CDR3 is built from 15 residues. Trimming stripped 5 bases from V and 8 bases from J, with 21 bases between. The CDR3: CASSVHTGHLGGYTF. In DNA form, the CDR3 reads TGTGCCAGCAGTGTGCACACGGGACACCTGGGAGGCTACACCTTC.

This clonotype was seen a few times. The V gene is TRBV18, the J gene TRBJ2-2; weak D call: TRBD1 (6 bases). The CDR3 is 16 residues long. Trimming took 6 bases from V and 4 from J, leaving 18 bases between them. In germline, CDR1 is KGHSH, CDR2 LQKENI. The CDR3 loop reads CASSLNTGLGTGELFF. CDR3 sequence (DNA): TGTGCCAGCTCTCTAAATACAGGGCTTGGCACCGGGGAGCTGTTTTTT. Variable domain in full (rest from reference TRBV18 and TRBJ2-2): NAGVMQNPRHLVRRRGQEARLRCSPMKGHSHVYWYRQLPEEGLKFMVYLQKENIIDESGMPKERFSAEFPKEGPSILRIQQVVRGDSAAYFCASSLNTGLGTGELFFGEGSRLTVL.

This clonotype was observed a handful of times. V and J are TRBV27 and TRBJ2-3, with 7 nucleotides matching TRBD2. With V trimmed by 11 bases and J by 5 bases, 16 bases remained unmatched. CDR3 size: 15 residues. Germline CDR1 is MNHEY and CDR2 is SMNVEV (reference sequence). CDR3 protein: CACKAMREGQDTQYF. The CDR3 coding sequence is TGTGCCTGCAAAGCGATGAGGGAGGGTCAAGATACGCAGTATTTT.

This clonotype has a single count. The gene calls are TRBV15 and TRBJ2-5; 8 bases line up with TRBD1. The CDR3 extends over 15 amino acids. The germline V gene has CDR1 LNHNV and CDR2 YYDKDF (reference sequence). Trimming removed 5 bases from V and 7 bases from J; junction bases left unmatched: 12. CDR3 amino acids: CATSDTLTGERTQYF. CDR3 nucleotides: TGTGCCACCAGCGATACTTTGACAGGGGAGCGGACCCAGTACTTC.

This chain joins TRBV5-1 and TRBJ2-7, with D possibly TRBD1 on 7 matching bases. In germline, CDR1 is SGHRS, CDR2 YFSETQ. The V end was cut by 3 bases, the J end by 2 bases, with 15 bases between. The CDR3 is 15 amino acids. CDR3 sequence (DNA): TGCGCCAGCAGCTGGGGGGACAGACAAACCTACGAGCAGTACTTC. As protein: CASSWGDRQTYEQYF.

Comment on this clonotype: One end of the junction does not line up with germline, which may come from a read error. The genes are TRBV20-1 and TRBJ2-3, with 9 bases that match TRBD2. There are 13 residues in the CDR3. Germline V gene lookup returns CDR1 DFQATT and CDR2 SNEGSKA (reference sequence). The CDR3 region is CSVGGTSRDTQYF. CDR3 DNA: TGCAGTGTGGGTGGGACTAGCAGAGATACGCAGTATTTT.

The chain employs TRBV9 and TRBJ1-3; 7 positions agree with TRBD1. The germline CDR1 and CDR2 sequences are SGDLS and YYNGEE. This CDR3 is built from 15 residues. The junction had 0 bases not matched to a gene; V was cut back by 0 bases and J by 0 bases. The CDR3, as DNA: TGTGCCAGCAGCGTAGGGGACAGCTCTGGAAACACCATATATTTT. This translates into CASSVGDSSGNTIYF.

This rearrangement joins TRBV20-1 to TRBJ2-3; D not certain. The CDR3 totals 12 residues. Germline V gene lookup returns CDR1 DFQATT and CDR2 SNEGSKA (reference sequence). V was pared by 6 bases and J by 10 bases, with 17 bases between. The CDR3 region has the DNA TGCAGTGCCCCCGCCTCCACCAGAGCGCAGTATTTT. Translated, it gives CSAPASTRAQYF.

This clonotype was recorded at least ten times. The CDR3, as DNA: TGTGCCAGCTCACCACCGTTCGATCTGCCCAAGAACACTGAAGCTTTCTTT. This sequence encodes CASSPPFDLPKNTEAFF. The chain links TRBV18 to TRBJ1-1; no clear D. The germline gives CDR1 KGHSH, CDR2 LQKENI. Trimming left V 0 bases short and J 1 base short, with 15 bases between. The CDR3 totals 17 residues.

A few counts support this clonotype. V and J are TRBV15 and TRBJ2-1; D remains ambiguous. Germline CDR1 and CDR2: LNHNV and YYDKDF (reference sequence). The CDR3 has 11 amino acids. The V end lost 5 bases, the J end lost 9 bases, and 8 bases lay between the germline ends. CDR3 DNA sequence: TGTGCCACCAGCGGTATAGGTGAGCAGTTCTTC. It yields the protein CATSGIGEQFF.

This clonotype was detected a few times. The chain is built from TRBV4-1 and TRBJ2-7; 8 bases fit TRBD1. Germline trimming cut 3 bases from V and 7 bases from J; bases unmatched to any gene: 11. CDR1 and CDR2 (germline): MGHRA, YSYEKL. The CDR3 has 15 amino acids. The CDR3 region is CASSHHLQGEREQYF. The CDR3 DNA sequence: TGCGCCAGCAGCCATCACCTACAGGGGGAGAGGGAGCAGTACTTC.

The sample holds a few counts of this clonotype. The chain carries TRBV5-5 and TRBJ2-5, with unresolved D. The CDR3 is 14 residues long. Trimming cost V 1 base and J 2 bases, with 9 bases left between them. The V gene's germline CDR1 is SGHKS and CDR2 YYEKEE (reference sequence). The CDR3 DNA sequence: TGTGCCAGCAGCTTGACGGCTAGGCAAGAGACCCAGTACTTC. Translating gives CASSLTARQETQYF.

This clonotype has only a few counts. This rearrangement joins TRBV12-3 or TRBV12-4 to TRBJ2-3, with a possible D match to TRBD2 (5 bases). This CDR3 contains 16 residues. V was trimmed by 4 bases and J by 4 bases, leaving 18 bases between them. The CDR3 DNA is TGTGCCAGCAGTTGGGAGAGGGTCTGGGATGCAGATACGCAGTATTTT. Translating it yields CASSWERVWDADTQYF.